Included here is one T cell receptor beta chain sequence, with context. This CDR3 comprises 15 residues. V dropped 0 bases and J dropped 6; count of bases not matched to a gene: 5. CDR1 and CDR2 (germline): SGHRS, YFSETQ. The data were taken from a study of blood T cell repertoires in COVID-19. Study overall: Sample material is recorded as cDNA or gDNA derived from T cells, B-cell-depleted T cells, or PBMCs.

Original processing notes: Reference gene primer amplification gave estimated nucleated cell counts. Repertoires were generated with immunoSEQ multiplex PCR, while TCRdb's copy carries only in-frame clones and drops some. For V, J and clone size, that table is used; D and trimming come from the DNA. Of approximately 260,000 clones in the sample, about nine tenths were seen once. The material sequenced was peripheral blood. V is TRBV5-1 and J is TRBJ1-5, with TRBD1 matching 8 bases. The clonotype was recovered from a man aged 50-59 years with acute or convalescent COVID-19. CDR3 residues: CASSLAGGWGQPQHF. CDR3 DNA: TGCGCCAGCAGCTTGGCAGGGGGCTGGGGTCAGCCCCAGCATTTT.